These 16 T cell receptor beta chains were all obtained from the same sample, sequenced in a study of cytomegalovirus exposure and HLA in healthy donors. Use of 60 Vbeta and 13 Jbeta primers characterized the PCR. The data were produced by immunoSEQ multiplex PCR, yet TCRdb's version contains in-frame clones alone and is incomplete. In all, the sample yields tens of thousands of clones. Material: PBMCs. These receptors were obtained from a young man in good health and CMV-seropositive.

V usage is TRBV5-6 and J usage is TRBJ1-5; D is undetermined. Per the germline V gene, CDR1 is SGHDT and CDR2 is YYEEEE. The CDR3 consists of 12 residues. V dropped 2 bases and J dropped 6 bases, with 6 bases sitting between them. The CDR3 loop is CASSLGSQPQHF. The CDR3, as DNA: TGTGCCAGCAGCTTAGGGAGTCAGCCCCAGCATTTT.

This chain connects TRBV28 to TRBJ1-5; D is unresolved. This CDR3 is built from 12 residues. Germline loops: CDR1 MDHEN, CDR2 SYDVKM. V was cut by 4 bases and J by 4 bases, with 5 bases left in between. The chain's CDR3 is CASSYINQPQHF. CDR3 in DNA: TGTGCCAGCAGTTATATAAATCAGCCCCAGCATTTT.

The rearrangement uses TRBV9 and TRBJ1-4; no definite D call. The V and J ends lost 2 bases and 11 bases respectively, with 16 bases between them. This CDR3 has 14 amino acids. The germline CDR1 and CDR2 sequences are SGDLS and YYNGEE. This CDR3 is CASSVGGGGGKLFF. CDR3 bases: TGTGCCAGCAGCGTTGGCGGTGGCGGTGGGAAACTGTTTTTT.

The genes are TRBV6-1 and TRBJ2-3; TRBD1 matches 7 bases. The CDR3 is 15 amino acids. Germline loops: CDR1 MNHNS, CDR2 SASEGT. The junction had 12 bases not matched to a gene; V was cut back by 7 bases and J by 5 bases. The CDR3 region is CASNGRGLLEDTQYF. The CDR3 bases are TGTGCCAGCAATGGTAGGGGGCTGCTTGAAGATACGCAGTATTTT.

The chain carries TRBV5-1 and TRBJ2-2; 7 bases are shared with TRBD2. The germline V gene encodes CDR1 SGHRS and CDR2 YFSETQ. V dropped 4 bases and J dropped 3; count of bases not matched to a gene: 6. This CDR3 spans 15 amino acids. The CDR3 nucleotides read TGCGCCAGCAGCCCGGAGGGAGGGGACACCGGGGAGCTGTTTTTT. Amino acid sequence: CASSPEGGDTGELFF.

The chain employs TRBV19 and TRBJ1-2; D remains ambiguous. Germline V gives CDR1 LNHDA, CDR2 SQIVND (reference sequence). V was trimmed by 3 bases and J by 4 bases, leaving 15 bases between them. This CDR3 region has 15 residues. CDR3 nucleotides: TGTGCCAGTAGTATCCCACGCACCCCACTCTATGGCTACACCTTC. Translation: CASSIPRTPLYGYTF.

This chain connects TRBV18 to TRBJ2-7, with D possibly being TRBD1 (5 bases). Germline-derived CDR1 and CDR2 are KGHSH and LQKENI. The V end lost 3 bases, the J end lost 5 bases, and 26 bases lay between the germline ends. This CDR3 has 18 residues. CDR3 sequence: CASSPPRGHDSVYNEQYF. The CDR3 coding sequence is TGTGCCAGCTCACCGCCCCGAGGCCATGACAGCGTTTACAACGAGCAGTACTTC.

The chain couples TRBV28 to TRBJ1-2; 9 positions match TRBD1. V was pared by 4 bases and J by 5 bases, with 8 bases of the junction left unmatched. Germline CDR1 MDHEN, CDR2 SYDVKM. This CDR3 is 15 amino acids long. CDR3 sequence: CASSSWDRVFYGYTF. DNA of the CDR3: TGTGCCAGCAGTTCGTGGGACAGGGTCTTTTATGGCTACACCTTC.

The chain carries TRBV28 and TRBJ1-1; the match to TRBD1 covers 8 bases. Germline assignment: CDR1 MDHEN and CDR2 SYDVKM. J gave up 4 bases and V 6 bases, and 4 bases lay outside the gene matches. The CDR3 is 13 residues long. The CDR3 sequence: CASRITGGTEAFF. DNA for the CDR3: TGTGCCAGCAGGATTACAGGGGGCACTGAAGCTTTCTTT.

This chain uses TRBV11-2 with TRBJ2-7, with a tentative D call TRBD2 (6 bases). The CDR3 is 14 amino acids. Germline CDR1 and CDR2: SGHAT and FQNNGV. Trimming left V 3 bases short and J 9 bases short, with 18 bases between. CDR3 nucleotides: TGTGCCAGCAGCTTTGATGGGTCCGGGACTTGGCAGTACTTC. This gives the protein CASSFDGSGTWQYF.

This chain connects TRBV5-4 to TRBJ2-5; perhaps TRBD1 as D (5 bases). The V gene's germline CDR1 is SGHNT and CDR2 YYREEE (reference sequence). This CDR3 spans 15 amino acids. V was trimmed by 2 bases and J by 3 bases, leaving 14 bases between them. Written as DNA, the CDR3 is TGTGCCAGCAGCTTCCCCCAGGGTACCAAAGAGACCCAGTACTTC. It is translated as CASSFPQGTKETQYF.

The V call is TRBV9, the J call TRBJ1-6, with 8 bases aligning to TRBD1. Germline CDR1 reads SGDLS; CDR2 reads YYNGEE. The V and J ends lost 0 bases and 7 bases, in that order; junction bases with no gene match: 3. This CDR3 comprises 15 residues. In DNA, the CDR3 is TGTGCCAGCAGCGTAGCGTGGACAGGGAATTCACCCCTCCACTTT. Its protein product is CASSVAWTGNSPLHF.

This sequence joins TRBV28 and TRBJ1-5; maybe TRBD1 (5 bases). CDR1 and CDR2 (germline): MDHEN, SYDVKM. The CDR3 length is 15 residues. With 5 bases removed from V and 3 bases from J, the gap between germline ends came to 14 bases. The CDR3 DNA sequence: TGTGCCAGCAGTGCGGGGGTTGGAATCAATCAGCCCCAGCATTTT. Translated: CASSAGVGINQPQHF.

The chain couples TRBV6-5 to TRBJ1-2; D might be TRBD1 (6 bases). V was trimmed by 5 bases and J by 5 bases, leaving 6 bases between them. The CDR3 loop spans 11 amino acids. Germline values: CDR1 MNHEY, CDR2 SVGAGI. As DNA, the CDR3 is TGTGCCAGCAGTCAGGGGTATGGCTACACCTTC. It encodes CASSQGYGYTF.

On this clone itself: The CDR3 does not end in the conserved phenylalanine or tryptophan, so this is likely a read error. The DNA is left out, because the CDR3 cannot be placed on it with certainty; the CDR3 is given as TCRdb lists it. The rearrangement uses TRBV6-1 and TRBJ1-2; the listed D gene, TRBD1, was not tested against the DNA. The CDR3 comprises 15 residues, both ends counted. Germline loops: CDR1 MNHNS, CDR2 SASEGT. This CDR3 reads CASQADPRDRYISGV.

The gene calls are TRBV28 and TRBJ1-2, with 7 nucleotides matching TRBD1. Trimming removed 1 base from V and 4 bases from J; junction bases left unmatched: 3. The CDR3 totals 14 residues. Germline loops: CDR1 MDHEN, CDR2 SYDVKM. As DNA, the CDR3 is TGTGCCAGCAGTTTATCGCGGGACAGCTATGGCTACACCTTC. Amino acid sequence: CASSLSRDSYGYTF.